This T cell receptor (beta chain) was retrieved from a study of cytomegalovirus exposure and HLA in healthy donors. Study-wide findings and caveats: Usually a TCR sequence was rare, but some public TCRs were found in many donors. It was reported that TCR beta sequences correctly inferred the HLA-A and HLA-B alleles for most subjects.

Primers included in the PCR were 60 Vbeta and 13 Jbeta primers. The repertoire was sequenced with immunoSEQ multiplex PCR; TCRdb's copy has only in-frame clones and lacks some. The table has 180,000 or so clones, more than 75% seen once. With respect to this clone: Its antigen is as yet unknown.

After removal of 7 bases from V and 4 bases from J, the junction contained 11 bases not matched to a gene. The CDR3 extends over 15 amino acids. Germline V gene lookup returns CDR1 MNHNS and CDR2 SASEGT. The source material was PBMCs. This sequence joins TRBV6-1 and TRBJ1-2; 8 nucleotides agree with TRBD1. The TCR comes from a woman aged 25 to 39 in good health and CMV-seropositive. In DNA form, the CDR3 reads TGTGCCAGCACAATCGCGACAGGGGATCCCTATGGCTACACCTTC. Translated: CASTIATGDPYGYTF.